The rows below give T cell receptor beta chains drawn from one sample of a study of blood T cells in healthy people across ages. TCRdb re-called the 5' RACE reads with MiXCR, one entry per CDR3 protein. The sample holds over 1.5 million distinct CDR3 sequences; around half are singletons and the top ten take 2.1%. Sample: blood. The receptors come from a woman in her thirties or forties in good health. Both conserved end residues are part of each CDR3. D genes are given only for firm matches. Clone size is stated in some rows and not others, as once, few, many or a class when expanded.

clone size,D gene,CDR3 length,V gene,J gene,CDR3 DNA,CDR3 protein
.,TRBD2,15,TRBV6-2/TRBV6-3,TRBJ2-1,TGTGCCAGCACCCTCAGGACTAGCGGGTACAATGAGCAGTTCTTC,CASTLRTSGYNEQFF
few,.,14,TRBV20-1,TRBJ2-7,TGCAGTGCTAGAGATGTGGCAGTGATGGGAGAGCAGTACTTC,CSARDVAVMGEQYF
.,TRBD2,18,TRBV6-2/TRBV6-3,TRBJ2-3,TGTGCCAGCAGTCCCCCCCGCTGGACTAGCGGTAGCACAGATACGCAGTATTTT,CASSPPRWTSGSTDTQYF
.,TRBD1,16,TRBV11-1,TRBJ2-7,TGTGCCAGCAGCTTCCCTCAGACAGGGCCGGGCTACGAGCAGTACTTC,CASSFPQTGPGYEQYF
.,.,15,TRBV27,TRBJ2-7,TGTGCCAGCAGTTTATCAAGGGGAACCAACTACGAGCAGTACTTC,CASSLSRGTNYEQYF
.,.,16,TRBV6-5,TRBJ2-5,TGTGCCAGCAGTTACAGTTTTGGCCTCAACCAAGAGACCCAGTACTTC,CASSYSFGLNQETQYF
few,TRBD1,19,TRBV6-1,TRBJ2-4,TGTGCCAGCAGTGAAGCCGCCAGTGCAACGGGACAGGGGTTCCTCATTCAGTACTTC,CASSEAASATGQGFLIQYF
.,TRBD2,17,TRBV7-3,TRBJ2-1,TGTGCCAGCAGCTTAGACATCGGGACTAGGGGAAACAATGAGCAGTTCTTC,CASSLDIGTRGNNEQFF
few,.,13,TRBV11-2,TRBJ2-7,TGTGCCAGCGGTCCCGCCCCGCCGGACGAGCAGTACTTC,CASGPAPPDEQYF
few,.,17,TRBV6-5,TRBJ1-2,TGTGCCAGCAGTTACTTCTTAGGGACGGCAAAGGGCTATGGCTACACCTTC,CASSYFLGTAKGYGYTF
once,.,12,TRBV7-2,TRBJ2-3,TGTGTCAGCAGCTTAATTGCGGATACGCAGTATTTT,CVSSLIADTQYF
.,TRBD2,14,TRBV27,TRBJ2-1,TGTGCCAGCAGTTGGACTAGCGGGGTTAATGAGCAGTTCTTC,CASSWTSGVNEQFF
.,.,14,TRBV5-6,TRBJ2-5,TGTGCCAGCAGCCAGATCGGGACCCAAGAGACCCAGTACTTC,CASSQIGTQETQYF
few,.,15,TRBV6-6,TRBJ2-3,TGTGCCAGCAGTTACCTGGGACGGAGCACAGATACGCAGTATTTT,CASSYLGRSTDTQYF
.,TRBD1,15,TRBV12-3/TRBV12-4,TRBJ2-1,TGTGCCAGCAGGCCAAGGGGGCAGGGTACGGGTGAGCAGTTCTTC,CASRPRGQGTGEQFF
.,.,16,TRBV7-9,TRBJ1-1,TGTGCCAGCAGCTTCGGTTTGGAGGGATCCCACACTGAAGCTTTCTTT,CASSFGLEGSHTEAFF
.,.,15,TRBV7-2,TRBJ2-5,TGTGCCAGCAGCTTAGTCGGGGCCAGGGAGGAGACCCAGTACTTC,CASSLVGAREETQYF
few,.,14,TRBV7-3,TRBJ1-6,TGTGCCAGCAGCTCGAGGGTGGGTAATTCACCCCTCCACTTT,CASSSRVGNSPLHF
.,TRBD2,16,TRBV7-2,TRBJ2-5,TGTGCCAGCAGCTATCTAGCGGGGGACCCCCGAGAGACCCAGTACTTC,CASSYLAGDPRETQYF
.,.,12,TRBV6-5,TRBJ2-7,TGTGCCAGCGGGGACACCTCCTACGAGCAGTACTTC,CASGDTSYEQYF
.,.,15,TRBV20-1,TRBJ2-7,TGCAGTGCTGCTACGCCGGGACTCCGAATGTACGAGCAGTACTTC,CSAATPGLRMYEQYF
.,TRBD2,16,TRBV27,TRBJ2-1,TGTGCCAGCAGTTCCATCGGACTAGCGCTTAACAATGAGCAGTTCTTC,CASSSIGLALNNEQFF
few,.,19,TRBV5-1,TRBJ2-6,TGCGCCAGCAGCTTGACACAAAGAAGGGGGGAGTCTGGGGCCAACGTCCTGACTTTC,CASSLTQRRGESGANVLTF
.,.,12,TRBV12-3/TRBV12-4,TRBJ1-2,TGTGCCAGTCCCAACCCAAGGGGAGGCTACACCTTC,CASPNPRGGYTF